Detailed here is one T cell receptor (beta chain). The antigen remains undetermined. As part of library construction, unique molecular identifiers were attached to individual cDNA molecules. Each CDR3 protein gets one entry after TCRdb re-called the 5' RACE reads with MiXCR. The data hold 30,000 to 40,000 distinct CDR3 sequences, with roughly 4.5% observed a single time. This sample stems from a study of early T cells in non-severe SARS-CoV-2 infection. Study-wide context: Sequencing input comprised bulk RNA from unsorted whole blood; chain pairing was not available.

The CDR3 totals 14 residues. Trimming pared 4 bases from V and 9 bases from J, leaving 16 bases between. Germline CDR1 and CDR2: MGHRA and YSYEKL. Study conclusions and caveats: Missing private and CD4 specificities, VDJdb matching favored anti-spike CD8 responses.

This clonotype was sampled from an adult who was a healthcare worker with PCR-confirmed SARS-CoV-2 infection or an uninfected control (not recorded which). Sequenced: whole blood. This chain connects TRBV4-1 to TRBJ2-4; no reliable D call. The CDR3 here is CASSPFSLTSIQYF. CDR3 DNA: TGCGCCAGCAGCCCCTTCAGCCTAACCAGCATTCAGTACTTC.